A selection of T cell receptor beta chains follows, all from one sample in a study of cytomegalovirus exposure and HLA in healthy donors. Sequencing was performed with immunoSEQ multiplex PCR; in TCRdb, only in-frame clones are kept and a portion is missing. The table records approximately 150,000 clones, about 71% of them present only once. What was sequenced was PBMCs. The receptors were gathered from a woman aged 25 to 45 in good health and CMV-seronegative. The CDR3 runs from the conserved cysteine through the conserved F or W. A D gene is named only where the DNA matches it firmly. Size tells how often a clone was seen (once, few, many) or the class of an expanded clone, and some rows leave it out.

V gene,D gene,CDR3 length,clone size,J gene,CDR3 DNA,CDR3 protein
TRBV15,TRBD1,15,.,TRBJ1-4,TGTGCCACCAGCAAAATTACAGGGGGTAATGAAAAACTGTTTTTT,CATSKITGGNEKLFF
TRBV7-8,TRBD2,13,once,TRBJ2-7,TGTGCCAGCAGCCTTGGGGAGGGGTACGAGCAGTACTTC,CASSLGEGYEQYF
TRBV5-6,.,15,few,TRBJ1-2,TGTGCCAGCAGCCCCGCCTCGGCGGGCTTAGTAGGCTACACCTTC,CASSPASAGLVGYTF
TRBV6-1,.,14,few,TRBJ1-4,TGTGCCAGCAGCCCCATCGGGGGGGACGAAAAACTGTTTTTT,CASSPIGGDEKLFF
TRBV7-3,TRBD2,15,.,TRBJ2-1,TGTGCCAGCAGCTTAACGGGCGGGGAGGGGAATGAGCAGTTCTTC,CASSLTGGEGNEQFF
TRBV11-1,.,13,.,TRBJ2-7,TGTGCCAGCAGCTTAGATCTTTCGGGCGAGCAGTACTTC,CASSLDLSGEQYF
TRBV19,.,14,.,TRBJ2-1,TGTGCCAGTAGTATGGCCCGCTCCTACAATGAGCAGTTCTTC,CASSMARSYNEQFF
TRBV4-3,.,18,once,TRBJ1-6,TGCGCCAGCAGCCAAGAACCACAGGCGCTCTCCTATAATTCACCCCTCCACTTT,CASSQEPQALSYNSPLHF
TRBV28,.,12,.,TRBJ1-5,TGTGCCAGCAGTTCCCCTAACAGGCCCCAGCATTTT,CASSSPNRPQHF
TRBV5-4,TRBD1,15,once,TRBJ2-7,TGTGCCAGCAGCCCCGAAGGGGGACAGGGCTACGAGCAGTACTTC,CASSPEGGQGYEQYF
TRBV2,TRBD1,16,.,TRBJ2-6,TGTGCCAGAGCATGGGAAACAGGGGCTGGGGCCAACGTCCTGACTTTC,CARAWETGAGANVLTF
TRBV4-1,.,15,.,TRBJ1-5,TGCGCCAGCAGCCAAAATTGGGGGAGGGGACAGCCCCAGCATTTT,CASSQNWGRGQPQHF
TRBV5-4,.,11,.,TRBJ2-7,TGTGCCAGCAGCTCCCCGGGCGAGCAGTACTTC,CASSSPGEQYF
TRBV4-1,.,14,.,TRBJ1-3,TGCGCCAGCAGCCAGGGAGGGGTAGGAAACACCATATATTTT,CASSQGGVGNTIYF
TRBV7-6,.,15,.,TRBJ1-1,TGTGCCAGCAGCTTGGGGGGGACTCCACGATCTGAAGCTTTCTTT,CASSLGGTPRSEAFF
TRBV4-1,.,14,.,TRBJ1-2,TGCGCCAGCAGCCCTTGGCAGGGTAAGGATGGCTACACCTTC,CASSPWQGKDGYTF
TRBV7-9,.,16,few,TRBJ1-3,TGTTCCAGCAGCTTGAGCGGGGAGAGGGCCGGAAACACCATATATTTT,CSSSLSGERAGNTIYF
TRBV11-1,TRBD1,12,.,TRBJ2-3,TGTGCCAGCAATCAGGGGGAGGATACGCAGTATTTT,CASNQGEDTQYF
TRBV11-2,.,14,once,TRBJ2-3,TGTGCCAGCACCAATCCAGGGCAAACAGATACGCAGTATTTT,CASTNPGQTDTQYF
TRBV11-2,TRBD2,14,.,TRBJ2-3,TGTGCCAGCAGCCCGCGGGGGAGCACAGATACGCAGTATTTT,CASSPRGSTDTQYF
TRBV27,.,15,.,TRBJ1-5,TGTGCCAGCAGTTTATCCTTTTATAGCAATCAGCCCCAGCATTTT,CASSLSFYSNQPQHF
TRBV28,TRBD1,15,.,TRBJ1-4,TGTGCCAGCAGTCCCCGGACAGGGGGAAATGAAAAACTGTTTTTT,CASSPRTGGNEKLFF
TRBV9,.,14,.,TRBJ1-1,TGTGCCAGCAGCGTAGGAGGGGAGGGGACTGAAGCTTTCTTT,CASSVGGEGTEAFF
TRBV7-9,.,15,.,TRBJ2-7,TGTGCCAGCAGCTTAGGGTCTCCCCACTCCTACGAGCAGTACTTC,CASSLGSPHSYEQYF
TRBV7-6,.,12,.,TRBJ2-7,TGTGCCAGCAGCCTACTGACAGGCGAGCAGTACTTC,CASSLLTGEQYF
TRBV19,.,15,.,TRBJ1-3,TGTGCCAGTAGTAGGGGGCAAAGGACTGGAAACACCATATATTTT,CASSRGQRTGNTIYF
TRBV4-3,.,13,.,TRBJ1-6,TGCGCCAGCAGCCAAGTCCCAGGGAGGTCCCTCCACTTT,CASSQVPGRSLHF
TRBV7-3,TRBD2,15,.,TRBJ2-1,TGTGCCAGCAGCTTAATGACTAGCGCGTTCAATGAGCAGTTCTTC,CASSLMTSAFNEQFF
TRBV28,TRBD1,15,.,TRBJ2-6,TGTGCCAGCACCATGGACAGGGCCGGGGCCAACGTCCTGACTTTC,CASTMDRAGANVLTF
TRBV2,.,15,.,TRBJ2-7,TGTGCCAGCAGTGAAGAAGATAGCTCGGTCTACGAGCAGTACTTC,CASSEEDSSVYEQYF
TRBV6-1,.,14,few,TRBJ1-5,TGTGCCAGCAGTGACAGGGGCTTACATCAGCCCCAGCATTTT,CASSDRGLHQPQHF
TRBV4-1,.,14,.,TRBJ2-7,TGCGCCAGCAGCCAAACGAGAGGCGGCTACGAGCAGTACTTC,CASSQTRGGYEQYF
TRBV28,.,15,.,TRBJ1-1,TGTGCCAGTCCCTCCGGGCAGGGAGGGCTCACTGAAGCTTTCTTT,CASPSGQGGLTEAFF
TRBV19,.,15,.,TRBJ1-2,TGTGCCAGTAGTATAGGGAGGAGGGGCGCACGGGGCTACACCTTC,CASSIGRRGARGYTF
TRBV7-8,TRBD1,13,.,TRBJ1-2,TGTGCCAGCAGCGCCGGACAGGGCGATGGCTACACCTTC,CASSAGQGDGYTF
TRBV7-6,TRBD1,11,.,TRBJ2-7,TGTGCCAGCGGGACAGAGTACGAGCAGTACTTC,CASGTEYEQYF
TRBV27,TRBD2,17,.,TRBJ2-1,TGTGCCAGCACAAGCTTAGCGGGAGTCACCCGATATAATGAGCAGTTCTTC,CASTSLAGVTRYNEQFF
TRBV11-2,TRBD1,16,few,TRBJ2-1,TGTGCCAGCAGCTTAGAGGGACAGGGGTATGACAATGAGCAGTTCTTC,CASSLEGQGYDNEQFF
TRBV20-1,.,11,few,TRBJ1-2,TGCAGTGCTTTAGCTAACTATGGCTACACCTTC,CSALANYGYTF
TRBV10-3,.,15,.,TRBJ1-1,TGTGCCATCAATACGACAAACAGGGTGGACACTGAAGCTTTCTTT,CAINTTNRVDTEAFF
TRBV30,.,15,.,TRBJ2-7,TGTGCCTGGAGTGGAGTGGGAGGGGGGGGGTACGAGCAGTACTTC,CAWSGVGGGGYEQYF
TRBV9,TRBD2,16,.,TRBJ2-1,TGTGCCAGCAGCGGCAGAGCTAGCGGGCCTAAAAATGAGCAGTTCTTC,CASSGRASGPKNEQFF
TRBV19,.,15,.,TRBJ1-4,TGTGCCAGTAAACCTAGTGCCGCAACTAATGAAAAACTGTTTTTT,CASKPSAATNEKLFF
TRBV6-5,TRBD1,15,.,TRBJ1-2,TGTGCCAGCAGTTTTTCACAGGGGAACCTCTATGGCTACACCTTC,CASSFSQGNLYGYTF
TRBV30,TRBD1,15,.,TRBJ2-7,TGTGCCTGGAGTGTGGGACAGGGCCGAAAAAGGGAGCAGTACTTC,CAWSVGQGRKREQYF
TRBV6-1,.,13,.,TRBJ2-3,TGTGCCAGCACTCGCGGGGTCACAGATACGCAGTATTTT,CASTRGVTDTQYF
TRBV6-1,TRBD1,14,.,TRBJ1-1,TGTGCCAGCAGTGAAGATGCGGGACAGCTGAACACTTTCTTT,CASSEDAGQLNTFF
TRBV6-5,.,12,.,TRBJ1-2,TGTGCCACAAATTACAGGGACTATGGCTACACCTTC,CATNYRDYGYTF
TRBV7-2,.,13,.,TRBJ1-1,TGTGCCAGCAGCCTCTCACTAAGCACTGAAGCTTTCTTT,CASSLSLSTEAFF
TRBV7-6,.,16,.,TRBJ2-7,TGTGCCAGCAGCTCCCGTTTGCAGGACACTCCCTACGAGCAGTACTTC,CASSSRLQDTPYEQYF
TRBV15,TRBD2,16,.,TRBJ2-7,TGTGCCACCAGCCCGATGATGCGGGAGGGTTCCTACGAGCAGTACTTC,CATSPMMREGSYEQYF
TRBV28,.,11,.,TRBJ1-2,TGTGCTGTAGGGGTCGGCTATGGCTACACCTTC,CAVGVGYGYTF
TRBV11-1,TRBD1,14,few,TRBJ2-5,TGTGCCAGCAGCTTGGGACAGGACCAAGAGACCCAGTACTTC,CASSLGQDQETQYF
TRBV28,.,14,.,TRBJ2-7,TGTGCCAGCAGCCGGACTCCTAACACCTACGAGCAGTACTTC,CASSRTPNTYEQYF
TRBV4-1,.,13,.,TRBJ1-2,TGCGCCAGCAGCCAAGGAGGACTCGATGGCTACACCTTC,CASSQGGLDGYTF
TRBV18,TRBD1,14,.,TRBJ1-2,TGTGCCAGCTCACCGGGACAGACAACTCGAGGCTACACCTTC,CASSPGQTTRGYTF
TRBV4-3,.,16,.,TRBJ2-7,TGCGCCAGCAGCCAAGAGTGGGCAGTTGGCACCTACGAGCAGTACTTC,CASSQEWAVGTYEQYF
TRBV15,TRBD1,15,few,TRBJ1-2,TGTGCCACCAGCAGACCTCCGACAGGGATGTATGGCTACACCTTC,CATSRPPTGMYGYTF
TRBV7-8,.,16,few,TRBJ2-1,TGTGCCAGCAGCCCCAGCGGCCGTGGCTCCTACAATGAGCAGTTCTTC,CASSPSGRGSYNEQFF